Listed here are 19 T cell receptor beta chains from one sample, sequenced in a study of blood T cell repertoires in COVID-19. The assay was immunoSEQ multiplex PCR, and TCRdb's table has in-frame clones only and misses some. Among around 97,000 clones, 89% were seen once, and the ten largest hold around 3.7%. The sequencing input was peripheral blood. Receptor source: a woman aged 55-70 years with acute or convalescent COVID-19.

The genes are TRBV10-3 and TRBJ2-7, with TRBD1 matching over 8 bases. Germline V gene lookup returns CDR1 ENHRY and CDR2 SYGVKD. V dropped 3 bases and J dropped 13; count of bases not matched to a gene: 8. The CDR3 is made up of 12 amino acids. Here the CDR3 DNA reads TGTGCCATCAGTGATGGGCAGGGGGCGACATACTTC. Residues: CAISDGQGATYF.

The V call is TRBV12-3 or TRBV12-4, the J call TRBJ1-2; 10 bases fit TRBD1. This CDR3 contains 13 residues. The J segment lost 8 bases and the V segment lost 3 bases, leaving 3 bases of the junction unmatched. CDR3 amino acids: CASSLTGGRGYTF. DNA of the CDR3: TGTGCCAGCAGTTTGACAGGGGGCCGCGGCTACACCTTC.

The chain has TRBV6-1 and TRBJ2-4; TRBD1 might be the D (6 bases). The CDR3 covers 14 residues. The V and J ends lost 10 bases and 3 bases respectively, with 16 bases between them. The germline CDR1 and CDR2 sequences are MNHNS and SASEGT. This chain's CDR3 is CATGGQGDKNIQYF. In DNA, the CDR3 is TGTGCCACTGGGGGCCAGGGAGACAAAAACATTCAGTACTTC.

A note on this clone: Other DNA sequences in the same sample also yield this CDR3. The chain links TRBV18 to TRBJ1-5, with D possibly matching TRBD1 (6 bases). This CDR3 has 13 amino acids. The V end was cut by 2 bases, the J end by 5 bases, with 7 bases between. Germline loops: CDR1 KGHSH, CDR2 LQKENI. The CDR3 spells CASSPGGDQPQHF. DNA of the CDR3: TGTGCCAGCTCACCAGGGGGCGATCAGCCCCAGCATTTT. Using reference TRBV18 and TRBJ1-5 for the parts outside the CDR3, the full variable domain is NAGVMQNPRHLVRRRGQEARLRCSPMKGHSHVYWYRQLPEEGLKFMVYLQKENIIDESGMPKERFSAEFPKEGPSILRIQQVVRGDSAAYFCASSPGGDQPQHFGDGTRLSIL.

In this sample, this clone turned up a few times. The rearrangement joins TRBV28 to TRBJ1-6; 7 positions match TRBD1. The ends lost 6 bases at V and 3 bases at J; junction bases unmatched: 8. The CDR3 length is 16 residues. CDR1 is MDHEN, CDR2 SYDVKM, per germline. The CDR3 here is CASSRIQGRYNSPLHF. The CDR3 region has the DNA TGTGCCAGCAGCCGAATACAGGGGCGCTATAATTCACCCCTCCACTTT.

The genes are TRBV12-3 or TRBV12-4 and TRBJ1-4; no clear D. V was clipped by 6 bases and J by 7 bases, with 12 bases between them. CDR3 length: 13 amino acids. The chain's CDR3 is CASSFREGEKLFF. Here the CDR3 DNA reads TGTGCCAGCAGCTTCCGGGAGGGTGAAAAACTGTTTTTT.

The genes are TRBV7-9 and TRBJ1-4, with a possible D match to TRBD1 (5 bases). From germline, CDR1 is SEHNR and CDR2 FQNEAQ (reference sequence). Trimming took off 3 bases at V and 0 bases at J, with 20 bases between the two ends. The CDR3 sequence is 19 residues long. CDR3 DNA: TGTGCCAGCAGCTTGACCAGCGGGAAGGGGAGGGCAACTAATGAAAAACTGTTTTTT. It is translated as CASSLTSGKGRATNEKLFF.

This chain joins TRBV19 and TRBJ1-6; TRBD1 aligns across 11 bases. The CDR3 runs to 14 residues. The germline V gene has CDR1 LNHDA and CDR2 SQIVND (reference sequence). Trimming took 7 bases from V and 10 from J; bases not matched to a gene: 6. CDR3 loop: CASTGDRGKSPLHF. The CDR3 DNA sequence: TGTGCCAGTACCGGGGACAGGGGGAAATCACCCCTCCACTTT.

This sequence joins TRBV13 and TRBJ2-7; TRBD2 is a possible D gene (6 bases). The CDR3 has 18 amino acids. Germline loops: CDR1 PRHDT, CDR2 FYEKMQ (reference sequence). The ends were cut back, 0 bases at V and 2 bases at J, with 20 bases in the middle. In nucleotides, the CDR3 is TGTGCCAGCAGCTTAGGCCCTTCGGTAGCGGCTTTGACCTACGAGCAGTACTTC. Translating gives CASSLGPSVAALTYEQYF.

The rearrangement links TRBV5-5 to TRBJ2-3; 10 nucleotides align to TRBD1. CDR3 length: 16 amino acids. V shed 3 bases, J shed 6 bases, and the junction held 10 bases outside the gene matches. CDR1 and CDR2 from the germline V gene are SGHKS and YYEKEE (reference sequence). The CDR3 bases are TGTGCCAGCAGCTCTACTGACAGGGGGCGGGTCGATACGCAGTATTTT. It is translated as CASSSTDRGRVDTQYF.

J is TRBJ2-1 and V is TRBV6-5; 9 bases are a match to TRBD2. V lost 8 bases, J lost 9 bases, and 8 bases stayed unmatched. Germline CDR1 MNHEY, CDR2 SVGAGI. The CDR3 sequence is 13 residues long. DNA for the CDR3: TGTGCCAGCTGGGGACTAGCAGGGAGTGAGCAGTTCTTC. The encoded protein is CASWGLAGSEQFF.

The V and J genes are TRBV10-2 and TRBJ2-7, with D tentatively TRBD2 (5 bases). The CDR3 runs to 13 residues. V dropped 5 bases and J dropped 6 bases, with 14 bases sitting between them. Germline V lookup: CDR1 WSHSY, CDR2 SAAADI. CDR3 DNA sequence: TGCGCCAGCAGTCAGCTAGCAGCTGGCGAGCAGTACGTC. Encoded protein: CASSQLAAGEQYV.

V is TRBV30 and J is TRBJ2-7; 7 positions agree with TRBD1. CDR1 and CDR2 from the germline V gene are GTSNPN and SVGIG (reference sequence). The ends lost 8 bases at V and 3 bases at J; junction bases unmatched: 4. The CDR3 has 11 residues. This chain's CDR3 is CALGQLYEQYF. The CDR3 DNA follows: TGTGCCCTGGGACAGCTCTACGAGCAGTACTTC.

The CDR3 protein is CASSYGVIGSPLHF. CDR3 bases: TGTGCCAGCAGTTACGGGGTTATAGGTTCACCCCTCCACTTT. V is TRBV28 and J is TRBJ1-6; no clear D. Germline CDR1 MDHEN, CDR2 SYDVKM. This CDR3 region has 14 residues. Trimming removed 4 bases from V and 9 bases from J, with 13 bases in between.

This clone has only one observation. This chain connects TRBV5-1 to TRBJ2-2; 12 bases are a match to TRBD2. The CDR3 has 16 amino acids. V lost 4 bases to trimming and J lost 7 bases; unmatched junction nucleotides: 8. Germline V CDR1 and CDR2: SGHRS, YFSETQ. The CDR3 nucleotides are TGCGCCAGCAGCCAGACTAGCGGGAGAGTCGGCGGGGAGCTGTTTTTT. Its protein product is CASSQTSGRVGGELFF.

V and J are TRBV24-1 and TRBJ1-2; D is uncertain. Per germline, CDR1 KGHDR and CDR2 SFDVKD. The length of the CDR3 is 15 residues. V was clipped by 3 bases and J by 1 base, with 11 bases between them. The CDR3 reads CATSDQKGGNYGYTF. In DNA form, the CDR3 reads TGTGCCACCAGTGATCAGAAGGGAGGTAACTATGGCTACACCTTC.

The chain has TRBV7-6 and TRBJ2-7, with 7 nucleotides matching TRBD1. CDR1 SGHVS and CDR2 FNYEAQ come from the germline V gene. After removal of 0 bases from V and 3 bases from J, the junction contained 5 bases not matched to a gene. This CDR3 has 15 residues. The DNA of the CDR3 is TGTGCCAGCAGCTTAGCGGCAGGGGGTGTCTACGAGCAGTACTTC. It yields the protein CASSLAAGGVYEQYF.

The chain carries TRBV7-3 and TRBJ1-1, with 7 bases aligning to TRBD1. This CDR3 is built from 16 residues. V trimming: 2 bases; J trimming: 1 base; junction bases outside the gene matches: 7. Germline-derived CDR1 and CDR2 are SGHTA and FQGTGA. The CDR3 DNA reads as TGTGCCAGCAGCTTATCTCCCGGGACAGCGAACACTGAAGCTTTCTTT. It yields the protein CASSLSPGTANTEAFF.

This chain links TRBV14 with TRBJ2-7; D remains unclear. Trimming removed 11 bases at V and 6 bases at J, with 5 bases between. The CDR3 spans 8 residues. Germline V gene data show CDR1 as SGHDN and CDR2 as FVKESK. The CDR3 spells CAHTEQYV. In nucleotides, the CDR3 is TGTGCCCACACCGAGCAGTACGTC.